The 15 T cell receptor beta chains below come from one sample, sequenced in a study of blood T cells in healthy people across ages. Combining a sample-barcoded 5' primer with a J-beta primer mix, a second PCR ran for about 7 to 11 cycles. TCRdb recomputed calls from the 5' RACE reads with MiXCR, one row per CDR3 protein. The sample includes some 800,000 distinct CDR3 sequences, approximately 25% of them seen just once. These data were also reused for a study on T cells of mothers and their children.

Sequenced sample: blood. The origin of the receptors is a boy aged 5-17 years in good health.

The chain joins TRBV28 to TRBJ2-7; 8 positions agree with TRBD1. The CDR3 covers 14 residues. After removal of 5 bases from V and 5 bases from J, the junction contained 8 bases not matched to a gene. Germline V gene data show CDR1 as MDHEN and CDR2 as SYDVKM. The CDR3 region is CASSHSSTGDEQYF. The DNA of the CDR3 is TGTGCCAGCAGTCACTCCTCGACAGGGGACGAGCAGTACTTC.

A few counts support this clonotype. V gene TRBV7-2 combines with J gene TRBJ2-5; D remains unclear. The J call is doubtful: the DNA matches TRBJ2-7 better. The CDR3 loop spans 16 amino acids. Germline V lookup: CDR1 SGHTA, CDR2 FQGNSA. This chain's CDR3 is CASSLGFSSSSYEQYF. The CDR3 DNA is TGTGCCAGCAGCTTAGGGTTCAGCTCCTCATCCTACGAGCAGTACTTC.

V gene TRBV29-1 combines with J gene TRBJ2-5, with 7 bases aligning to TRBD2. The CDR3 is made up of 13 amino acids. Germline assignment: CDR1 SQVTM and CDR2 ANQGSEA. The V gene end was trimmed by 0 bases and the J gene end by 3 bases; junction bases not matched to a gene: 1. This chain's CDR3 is CSVEERGKETQYF. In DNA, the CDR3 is TGCAGCGTTGAAGAGCGGGGGAAAGAGACCCAGTACTTC.

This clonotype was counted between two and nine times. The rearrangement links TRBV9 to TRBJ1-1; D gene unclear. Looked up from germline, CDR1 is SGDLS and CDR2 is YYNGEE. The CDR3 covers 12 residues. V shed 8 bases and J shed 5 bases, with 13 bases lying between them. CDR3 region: CASSAEGTEAFF. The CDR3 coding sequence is TGTGCCAGTAGTGCAGAAGGGACTGAAGCTTTCTTT.

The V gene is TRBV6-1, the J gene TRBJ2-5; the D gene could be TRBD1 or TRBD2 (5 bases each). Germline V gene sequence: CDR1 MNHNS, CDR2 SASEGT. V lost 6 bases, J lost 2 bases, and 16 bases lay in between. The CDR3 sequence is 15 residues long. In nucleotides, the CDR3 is TGTGCCAGCAGGGGGCCCCGGGGCCTTCAAGAGACCCAGTACTTC. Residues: CASRGPRGLQETQYF.

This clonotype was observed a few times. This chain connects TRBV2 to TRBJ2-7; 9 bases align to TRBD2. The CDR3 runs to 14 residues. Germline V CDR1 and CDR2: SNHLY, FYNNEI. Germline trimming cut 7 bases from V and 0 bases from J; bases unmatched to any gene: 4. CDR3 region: CASKGTSNSYEQYF. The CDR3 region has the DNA TGTGCCAGCAAAGGGACTAGCAACTCCTACGAGCAGTACTTC.

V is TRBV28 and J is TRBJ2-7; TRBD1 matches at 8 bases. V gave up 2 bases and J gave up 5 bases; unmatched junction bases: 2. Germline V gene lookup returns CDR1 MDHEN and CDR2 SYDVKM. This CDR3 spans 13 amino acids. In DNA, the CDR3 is TGTGCCAGCAGTTTAGCGGACAGGGACGAGCAGTACTTC. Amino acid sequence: CASSLADRDEQYF.

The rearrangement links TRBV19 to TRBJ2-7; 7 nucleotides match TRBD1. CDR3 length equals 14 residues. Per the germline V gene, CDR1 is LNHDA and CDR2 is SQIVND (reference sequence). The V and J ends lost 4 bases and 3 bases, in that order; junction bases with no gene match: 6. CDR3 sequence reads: CASSTMTGFYEQYF. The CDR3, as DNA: TGTGCCAGTAGTACTATGACAGGGTTCTACGAGCAGTACTTC. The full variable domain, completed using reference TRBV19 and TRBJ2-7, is DGGITQSPKYLFRKEGQNVTLSCEQNLNHDAMYWYRQDPGQGLRLIYYSQIVNDFQKGDIAEGYSVSREKKESFPLTVTSAQKNPTAFYLCASSTMTGFYEQYFGPGTRLTVT.

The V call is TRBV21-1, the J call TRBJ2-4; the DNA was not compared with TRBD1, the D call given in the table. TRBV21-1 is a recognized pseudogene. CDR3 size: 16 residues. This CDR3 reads CASSKARTGARNIQYF. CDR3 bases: TGTGCCAGCAGCAAAGCGCGGACAGGGGCCAGAAACATTCAGTACTTC.

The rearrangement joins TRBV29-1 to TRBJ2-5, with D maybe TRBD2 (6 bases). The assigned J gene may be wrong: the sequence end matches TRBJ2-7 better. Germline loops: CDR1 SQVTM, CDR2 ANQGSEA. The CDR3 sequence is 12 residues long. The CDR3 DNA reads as TGCAGCGTTGAAGATTGGAGGGACGAGCAGTACTTC. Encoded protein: CSVEDWRDEQYF.

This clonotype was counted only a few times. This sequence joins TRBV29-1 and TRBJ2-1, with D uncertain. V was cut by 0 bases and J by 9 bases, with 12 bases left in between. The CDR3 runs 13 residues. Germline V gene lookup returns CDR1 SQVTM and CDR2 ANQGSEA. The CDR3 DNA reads TGCAGCGTTGAAGATGGGCTGGAGAGTGAGCAGTTCTTC. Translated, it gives CSVEDGLESEQFF.

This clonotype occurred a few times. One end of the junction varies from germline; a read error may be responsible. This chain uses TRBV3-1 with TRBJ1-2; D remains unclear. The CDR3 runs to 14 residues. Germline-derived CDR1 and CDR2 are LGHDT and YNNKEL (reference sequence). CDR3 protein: CASSQVGANHGYTF. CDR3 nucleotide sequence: TGTGCCAGCAGCCAAGTAGGAGCTAACCATGGCTACACCTTC.

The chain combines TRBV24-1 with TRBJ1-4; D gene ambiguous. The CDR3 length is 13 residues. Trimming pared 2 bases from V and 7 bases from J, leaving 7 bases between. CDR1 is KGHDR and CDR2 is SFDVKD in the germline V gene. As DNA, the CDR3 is TGTGCCACCAGTGATTGGACGGGTGAAAAACTGTTTTTT. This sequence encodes CATSDWTGEKLFF.

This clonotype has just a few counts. The CDR3 here is CASSQAGTSGSWAGELFF. The DNA of the CDR3 is TGTGCCAGCAGCCAAGCCGGGACTAGCGGGAGTTGGGCCGGGGAGCTGTTTTTT. The chain recombines TRBV14 with TRBJ2-2; 14 nucleotides agree with TRBD2. The germline CDR1 and CDR2 sequences are SGHDN and FVKESK. The CDR3 runs 18 residues. With 1 base clipped from V and 6 bases from J, the junction kept 7 bases outside the gene matches.

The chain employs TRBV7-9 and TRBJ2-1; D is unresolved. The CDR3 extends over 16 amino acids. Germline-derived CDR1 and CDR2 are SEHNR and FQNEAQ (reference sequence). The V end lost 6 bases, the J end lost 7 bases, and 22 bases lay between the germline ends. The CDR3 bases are TGTGCCAGCAGTCTTCAACAGTTTCGCCAAGGGAATGAGCAGTTCTTC. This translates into CASSLQQFRQGNEQFF. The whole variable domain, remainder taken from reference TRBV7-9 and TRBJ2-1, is DTGVSQNPRHKITKRGQNVTFRCDPISEHNRLYWYRQTLGQGPEFLTYFQNEAQLEKSRLLSDRFSAERPKGSFSTLEIQRTEQGDSAMYLCASSLQQFRQGNEQFFGPGTRLTVL.